This TCR beta chain originates from a study of blood T cell repertoires in COVID-19. Whole-study context: COVID-19 samples from acute and convalescent phases originated in the United States, Italy and Spain. T cells, B-cell-depleted T cells, or PBMCs supplied cDNA or gDNA.

The V end lost 4 bases, the J end lost 1 base, and 4 bases lay between the germline ends. The CDR3 length is 12 residues. CDR1 is LNHNV, CDR2 YYDKDF, per germline (reference sequence). The authors' processing: Reference gene primer amplification gave nucleated cell count estimates. Assay: immunoSEQ multiplex PCR; the TCRdb copy retains only in-frame clones and omits some. From that table come the V and J calls and clone size; the DNA was used to work out D and trimming. This sample carries about 70,000 clones, roughly three quarters of them seen once, and the ten largest clones take just under 6.5%. Sequenced material: peripheral blood. This TCR was sampled from a woman in her fifties or sixties with acute or convalescent COVID-19. The V call is TRBV15, the J call TRBJ2-5; D is undetermined. The CDR3, as DNA: TGTGCCACCAGCATCGGCCAAGAGACCCAGTACTTC. Encoded protein: CATSIGQETQYF.